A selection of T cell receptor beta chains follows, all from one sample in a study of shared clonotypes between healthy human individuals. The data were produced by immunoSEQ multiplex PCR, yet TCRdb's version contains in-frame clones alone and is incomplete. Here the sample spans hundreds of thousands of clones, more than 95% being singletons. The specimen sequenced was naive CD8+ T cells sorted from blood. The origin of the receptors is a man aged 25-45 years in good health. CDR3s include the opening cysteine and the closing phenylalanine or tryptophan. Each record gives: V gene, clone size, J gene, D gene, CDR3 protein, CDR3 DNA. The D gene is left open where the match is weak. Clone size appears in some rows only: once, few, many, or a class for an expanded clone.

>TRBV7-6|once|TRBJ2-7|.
CASSFGGSQSSYEQYF
TGTGCCAGCAGCTTCGGCGGGTCCCAAAGCTCCTACGAGCAGTACTTC
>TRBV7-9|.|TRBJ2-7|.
CASGGAAYEQYF
TGTGCCAGCGGGGGGGCAGCCTACGAGCAGTACTTC
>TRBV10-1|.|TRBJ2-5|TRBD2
CASSDGLAGEVPETQYF
TGCGCCAGCAGTGACGGACTAGCGGGAGAAGTCCCAGAGACCCAGTACTTC
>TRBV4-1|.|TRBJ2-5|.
CASSQGAWDQETQYF
TGCGCCAGCAGCCAAGGGGCATGGGACCAAGAGACCCAGTACTTC
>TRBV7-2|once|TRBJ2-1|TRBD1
CASSLVSGQGFNEQFF
TGTGCCAGCAGCTTAGTTTCCGGACAGGGGTTTAATGAGCAGTTCTTC
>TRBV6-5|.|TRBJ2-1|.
CASSSSGDEQFF
TGTGCCAGCAGTTCGTCAGGAGATGAGCAGTTCTTC
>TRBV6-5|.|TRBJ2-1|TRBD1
CASRGGRTGNEQFF
TGTGCCAGCAGAGGGGGGAGGACAGGGAATGAGCAGTTCTTC
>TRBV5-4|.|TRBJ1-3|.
CASSLRSGNTIYF
TGTGCCAGCAGCTTAAGGTCTGGAAACACCATATATTTT
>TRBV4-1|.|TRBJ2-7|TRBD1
CASSQERGTGVVYEQYF
TGCGCCAGCAGCCAAGAACGGGGGACAGGGGTTGTGTACGAGCAGTACTTC
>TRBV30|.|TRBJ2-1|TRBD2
CAWGTSGYNEQFF
TGTGCCTGGGGGACTAGCGGATACAATGAGCAGTTCTTC
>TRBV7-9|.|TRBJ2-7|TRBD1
CASTGGTGPWNEQYF
TGTGCCAGCACCGGAGGGACAGGCCCTTGGAACGAGCAGTACTTC
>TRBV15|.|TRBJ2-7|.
CATGLLYEQYF
TGTGCCACGGGACTGCTATACGAGCAGTACTTC
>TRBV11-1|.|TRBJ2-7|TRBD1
CASSSSEDRDGIYEQYF
TGTGCCAGCAGTTCTTCTGAGGACAGGGATGGTATCTACGAGCAGTACTTC
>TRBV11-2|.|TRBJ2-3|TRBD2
CASSQPSGSTDTQYF
TGTGCCAGCAGCCAGCCTAGCGGTAGCACAGATACGCAGTATTTT
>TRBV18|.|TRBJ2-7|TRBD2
CASSPQISSGRVGGEQYF
TGTGCCAGCTCACCACAGATTTCTAGCGGGAGAGTAGGAGGCGAGCAGTACTTC
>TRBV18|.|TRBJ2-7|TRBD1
CASSPRDRGYEQYF
TGTGCCAGCTCGCCTAGGGACAGGGGCTACGAGCAGTACTTC
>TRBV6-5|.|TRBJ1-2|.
CASSYSGAPNYGYTF
TGTGCCAGCAGTTACTCTGGGGCACCTAACTATGGCTACACCTTC
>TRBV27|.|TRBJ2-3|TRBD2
CASSAPTSGSTDTQYF
TGTGCCAGCAGTGCACCTACTAGCGGGAGCACAGATACGCAGTATTTT
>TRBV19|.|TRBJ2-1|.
CASSPLRDILSYNEQFF
TGTGCCAGTAGTCCCCTCCGGGACATTCTCTCCTACAATGAGCAGTTCTTC
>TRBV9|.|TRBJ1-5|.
CASSVDGSNQPQHF
TGTGCCAGCAGCGTAGATGGTAGCAATCAGCCCCAGCATTTT
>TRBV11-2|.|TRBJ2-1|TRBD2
CASRTSGFRNEQFF
TGTGCCAGCAGGACTAGCGGGTTTCGCAATGAGCAGTTCTTC
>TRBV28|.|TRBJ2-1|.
CASSERSWRTTDNEQFF
TGTGCCAGCAGTGAACGATCGTGGCGGACTACCGACAATGAGCAGTTCTTC
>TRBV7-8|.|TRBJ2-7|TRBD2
CASSTTTGTSDEQYF
TGTGCCAGCAGCACGACCACCGGGACTAGCGACGAGCAGTACTTC
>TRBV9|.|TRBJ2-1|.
CASSVGVLGYNEQFF
TGTGCCAGCAGCGTAGGGGTCCTTGGGTACAATGAGCAGTTCTTC
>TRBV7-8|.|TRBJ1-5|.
CASSPGMGGSNQPQHF
TGTGCCAGCAGTCCCGGCATGGGAGGTAGCAATCAGCCCCAGCATTTT
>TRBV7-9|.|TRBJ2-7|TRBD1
CASSEPTGGYEQYF
TGTGCCAGCAGCGAGCCGACAGGGGGGTACGAGCAGTACTTC
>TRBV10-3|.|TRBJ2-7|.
CAISATGTTTYEQYF
TGTGCCATCAGTGCCACCGGGACAACGACCTACGAGCAGTACTTC
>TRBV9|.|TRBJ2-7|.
CASSRGGEQYF
TGTGCCAGCAGCCGTGGGGGCGAGCAGTACTTC
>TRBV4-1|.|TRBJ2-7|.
CASSQDVPGEQYF
TGCGCCAGCAGCCAAGATGTTCCCGGCGAGCAGTACTTC
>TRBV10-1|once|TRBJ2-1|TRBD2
CASSEYLAGGECEQFF
TGCGCCAGCAGTGAGTACCTAGCGGGAGGAGAGTGTGAGCAGTTCTTC
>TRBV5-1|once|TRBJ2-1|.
CASSLGRPGEQFF
TGCGCCAGCAGCTTGGGACGGCCTGGTGAGCAGTTCTTC
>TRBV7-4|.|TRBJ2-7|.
CASSSGNYYEQYF
TGTGCCAGCAGTTCTGGGAACTACTACGAGCAGTACTTC
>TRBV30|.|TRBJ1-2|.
CAWSVHTGEDGYTF
TGTGCCTGGAGTGTACACACGGGGGAGGATGGCTACACCTTC
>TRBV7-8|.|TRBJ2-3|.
CASSFSAPVSDTQYF
TGTGCCAGCAGCTTTTCGGCCCCCGTGTCAGATACGCAGTATTTT
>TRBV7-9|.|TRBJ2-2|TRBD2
CASSPGGVLAGELFF
TGTGCCAGCAGCCCGGGGGGGGTACTCGCCGGGGAGCTGTTTTTT
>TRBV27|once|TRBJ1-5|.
CASSFQGYNQPQHF
TGTGCCAGCAGTTTTCAGGGGTACAATCAGCCCCAGCATTTT
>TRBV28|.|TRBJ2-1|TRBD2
CASSPTLSGSYNEQFF
TGTGCCAGCAGCCCGACACTAAGCGGGAGCTACAATGAGCAGTTCTTC
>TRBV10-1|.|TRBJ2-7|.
CASSEGPVDEQYF
TGCGCCAGCAGTGAGGGACCCGTAGACGAGCAGTACTTC
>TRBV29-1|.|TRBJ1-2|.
CSVEKAPYGYTF
TGCAGCGTTGAGAAGGCCCCCTATGGCTACACCTTC
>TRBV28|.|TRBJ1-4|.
CASTRDLNEKLFF
TGTGCCAGCACCCGGGACCTTAATGAAAAACTGTTTTTT
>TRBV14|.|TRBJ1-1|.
CASRGWDTEAFF
TGTGCCAGCAGGGGCTGGGACACTGAAGCTTTCTTT
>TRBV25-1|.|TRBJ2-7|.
CASSEGRAYEQYF
TGTGCCAGCAGTGAGGGCAGGGCATACGAGCAGTACTTC
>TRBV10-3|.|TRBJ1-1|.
CAIREGVNTEAFF
TGTGCCATCAGGGAAGGGGTGAACACTGAAGCTTTCTTT
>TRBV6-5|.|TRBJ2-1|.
CASHSMNHEQFF
TGTGCCAGCCATTCTATGAACCATGAGCAGTTCTTC
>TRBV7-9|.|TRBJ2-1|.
CASTGATSGEQFF
TGTGCCAGTACGGGCGCGACGTCGGGGGAGCAGTTCTTC
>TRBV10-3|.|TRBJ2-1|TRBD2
CAISDATSGRVNEQFF
TGTGCCATCAGTGATGCGACTAGCGGGAGGGTCAATGAGCAGTTCTTC
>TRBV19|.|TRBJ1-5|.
CASSIEVWGSGQPQHF
TGTGCCAGTAGTATCGAAGTGTGGGGGTCGGGTCAGCCCCAGCATTTT
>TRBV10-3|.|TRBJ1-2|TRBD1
CAIRIVGTELYGYTF
TGTGCCATCAGGATAGTCGGGACAGAACTCTATGGCTACACCTTC
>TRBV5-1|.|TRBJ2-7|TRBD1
CASSLGTGYEQYF
TGCGCCAGCAGCTTGGGGACAGGCTACGAGCAGTACTTC